This T cell receptor (beta chain) derives from a study of control samples from healthy donors and cancer patients. Assay used: immunoSEQ multiplex PCR; TCRdb lists only in-frame clones, some missing. The sample consists of roughly 200,000 clones, approximately 92% of them appearing once. From germline, CDR1 is SGHRS and CDR2 YFSETQ. The CDR3 spans 17 residues. V was clipped by 3 bases and J by 9 bases; unmatched bases: 16. V gene TRBV5-1 combines with J gene TRBJ2-1; 9 positions match TRBD1. The receptor's source is a man aged 18 to 35 in good health. The sample taken for sequencing was blood. CDR3 in amino acids: CASSWDRKGQGMAEQFF. DNA of the CDR3: TGCGCCAGCAGCTGGGACCGTAAGGGACAGGGTATGGCTGAGCAGTTCTTC.